This T cell receptor (beta chain) is drawn from a study of T cell responses to AZD1222 COVID-19 vaccine. Study outcomes and limitations: It should be noted that donors were predominantly white British and more often female, and clonal diversity was possibly underestimated. Vaccine-related CD4 TCRs covered spike, predominating at 160-218 and 743-854. All repertoire sampling was performed exclusively after the peak T cell response.

Details on this clone: The antigen remains undetermined.

CDR3 size: 10 residues. With 3 bases removed from V and 8 bases from J, the gap between germline ends came to 4 bases. TCRdb's copy holds only in-frame clones and misses some; the assay was immunoSEQ multiplex PCR. The top ten hold about 4.2% of the sample, which has about 170,000 clones, over 90% seen once. V usage is TRBV12-3 or TRBV12-4 and J usage is TRBJ1-1; no definite D call. The sample here was peripheral blood, taken on day 0 of AZD1222 vaccination. This receptor was identified in an adult in good health. CDR3 region: CASSLTEAFF. For the CDR3, the DNA is TGTGCCAGCAGTTTGACAGAAGCTTTCTTT.